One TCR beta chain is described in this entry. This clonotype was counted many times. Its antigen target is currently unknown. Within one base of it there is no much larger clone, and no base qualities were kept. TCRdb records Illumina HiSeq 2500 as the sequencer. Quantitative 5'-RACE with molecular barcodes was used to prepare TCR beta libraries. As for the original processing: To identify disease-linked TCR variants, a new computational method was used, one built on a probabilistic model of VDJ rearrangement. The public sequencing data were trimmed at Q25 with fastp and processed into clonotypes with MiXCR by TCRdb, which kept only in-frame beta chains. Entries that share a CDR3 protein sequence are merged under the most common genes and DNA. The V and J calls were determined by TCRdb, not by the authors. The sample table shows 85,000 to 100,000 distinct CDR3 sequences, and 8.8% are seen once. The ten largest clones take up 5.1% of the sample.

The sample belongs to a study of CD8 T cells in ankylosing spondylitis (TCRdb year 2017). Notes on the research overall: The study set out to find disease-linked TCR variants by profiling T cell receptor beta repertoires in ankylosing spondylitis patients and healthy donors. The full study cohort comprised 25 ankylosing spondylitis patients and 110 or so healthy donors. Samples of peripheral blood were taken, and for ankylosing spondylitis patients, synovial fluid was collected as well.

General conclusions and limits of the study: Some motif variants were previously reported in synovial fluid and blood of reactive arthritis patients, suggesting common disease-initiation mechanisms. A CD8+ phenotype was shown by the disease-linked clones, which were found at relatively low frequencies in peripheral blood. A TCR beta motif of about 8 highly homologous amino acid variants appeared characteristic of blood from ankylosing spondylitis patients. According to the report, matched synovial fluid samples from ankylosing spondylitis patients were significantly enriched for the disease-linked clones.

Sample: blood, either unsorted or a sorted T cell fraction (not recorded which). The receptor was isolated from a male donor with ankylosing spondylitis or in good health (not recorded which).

The nucleotide sequence reads TGTGCCAGCAAAAAGGAGGGCAGGCCCTACGAGCAGTACTTC. It translates to CASKKEGRPYEQYF. The sequence links TRBV21-1 to TRBJ2-7; the table's D call TRBD2 went unverified against the DNA. TRBV21-1 is a listed pseudogene. The CDR3 contains 14 residues, cysteine and phenylalanine counted. Only CDR3 DNA is held: 42 bases, read in frame from base 1.